This T cell receptor (beta chain) was captured in a study of cytotoxic CD8 clonotypes in ibrutinib-treated CLL. This table comes from immunoSEQ multiplex PCR, and its TCRdb copy is limited to in-frame clones, with some not included. The sample shows 200,000 or so clones, 60% to 80% of them seen only once. CDR1 is LGHNA, CDR2 YNFKEQ, per germline. The CDR3 covers 14 residues. After removal of 1 base from V and 5 bases from J, the junction contained 4 bases not matched to a gene. This clonotype originated in a human donor with chronic lymphocytic leukemia. The rearrangement joins TRBV4-2 to TRBJ2-5; TRBD2 agrees at 7 bases. The sequencing here drew on PBMCs, taken after 12 months of ibrutinib treatment. The CDR3 nucleotides are TGTGCCAGCAGCCAAGCGGGAGGAGTGGAGACCCAGTACTTC. Its protein is CASSQAGGVETQYF.